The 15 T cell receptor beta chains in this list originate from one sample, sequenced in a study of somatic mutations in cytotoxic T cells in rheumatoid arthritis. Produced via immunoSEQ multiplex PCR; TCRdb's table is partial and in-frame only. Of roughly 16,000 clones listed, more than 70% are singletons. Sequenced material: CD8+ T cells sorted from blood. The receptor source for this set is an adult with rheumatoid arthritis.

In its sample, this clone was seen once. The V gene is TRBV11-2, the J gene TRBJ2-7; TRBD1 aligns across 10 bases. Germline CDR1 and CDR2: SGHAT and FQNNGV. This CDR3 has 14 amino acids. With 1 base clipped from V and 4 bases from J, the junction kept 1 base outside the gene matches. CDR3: CASSLGQGAYEQYF. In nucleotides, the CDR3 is TGTGCCAGCAGCTTAGGACAGGGGGCGTACGAGCAGTACTTC.

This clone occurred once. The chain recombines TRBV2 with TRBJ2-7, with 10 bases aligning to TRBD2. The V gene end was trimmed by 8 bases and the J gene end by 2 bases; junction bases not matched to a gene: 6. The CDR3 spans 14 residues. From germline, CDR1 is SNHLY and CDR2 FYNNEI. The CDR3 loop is CASRKTSGPYEQYF. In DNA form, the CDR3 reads TGTGCCAGCCGAAAGACTAGCGGGCCCTACGAGCAGTACTTC.

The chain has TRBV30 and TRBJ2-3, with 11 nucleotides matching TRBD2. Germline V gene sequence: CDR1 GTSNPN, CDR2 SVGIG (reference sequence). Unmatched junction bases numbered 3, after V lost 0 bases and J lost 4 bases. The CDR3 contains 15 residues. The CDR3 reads CAWSVSGGAADTQYF. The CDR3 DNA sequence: TGTGCCTGGAGTGTTAGCGGGGGGGCCGCAGATACGCAGTATTTT.

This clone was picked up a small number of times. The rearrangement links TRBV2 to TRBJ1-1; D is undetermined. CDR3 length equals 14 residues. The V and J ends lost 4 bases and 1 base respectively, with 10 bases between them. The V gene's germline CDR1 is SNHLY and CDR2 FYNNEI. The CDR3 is CASSVGKANTEAFF. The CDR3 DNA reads TGTGCCAGCAGTGTGGGGAAAGCGAACACTGAAGCTTTCTTT.

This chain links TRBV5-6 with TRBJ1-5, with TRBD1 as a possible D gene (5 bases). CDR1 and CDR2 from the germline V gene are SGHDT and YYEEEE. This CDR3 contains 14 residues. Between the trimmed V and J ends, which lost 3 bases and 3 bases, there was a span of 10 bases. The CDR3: CASSSWGNNQPQHF. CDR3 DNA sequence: TGTGCCAGCAGCTCGTGGGGGAACAATCAGCCCCAGCATTTT.

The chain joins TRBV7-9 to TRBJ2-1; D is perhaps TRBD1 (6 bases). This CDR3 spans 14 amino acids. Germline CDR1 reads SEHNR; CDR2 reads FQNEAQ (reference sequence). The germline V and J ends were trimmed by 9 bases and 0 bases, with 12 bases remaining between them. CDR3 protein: CARGTGTSYNEQFF. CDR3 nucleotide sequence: TGTGCCAGGGGAACAGGGACCTCCTACAATGAGCAGTTCTTC.

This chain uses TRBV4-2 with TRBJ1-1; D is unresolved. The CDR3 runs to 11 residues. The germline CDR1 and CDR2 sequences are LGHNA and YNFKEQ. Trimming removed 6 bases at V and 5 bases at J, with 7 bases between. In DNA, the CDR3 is TGTGCCAGCAGTCTAGGAACTGAAGCTTTCTTT. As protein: CASSLGTEAFF.

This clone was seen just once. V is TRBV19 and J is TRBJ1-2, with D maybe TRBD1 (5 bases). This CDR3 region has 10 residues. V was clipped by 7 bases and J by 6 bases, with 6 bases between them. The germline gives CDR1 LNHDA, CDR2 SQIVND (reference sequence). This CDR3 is CASKGNGYTF. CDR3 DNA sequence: TGTGCCAGTAAGGGGAATGGCTACACCTTC.

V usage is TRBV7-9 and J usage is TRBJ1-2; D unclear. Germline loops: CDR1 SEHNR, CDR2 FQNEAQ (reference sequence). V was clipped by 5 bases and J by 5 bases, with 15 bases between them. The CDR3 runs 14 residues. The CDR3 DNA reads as TGTGCCAGCAGCGACCCCACGGTTGGGTATGGCTACACCTTC. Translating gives CASSDPTVGYGYTF.

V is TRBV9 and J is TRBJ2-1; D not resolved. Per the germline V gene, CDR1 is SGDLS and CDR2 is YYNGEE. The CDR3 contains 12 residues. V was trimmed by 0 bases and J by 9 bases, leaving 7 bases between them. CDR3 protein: CASSVDEVEQFF. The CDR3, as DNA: TGTGCCAGCAGCGTAGATGAGGTTGAGCAGTTCTTC. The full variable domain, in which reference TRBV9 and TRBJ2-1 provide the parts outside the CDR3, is DSGVTQTPKHLITATGQRVTLRCSPRSGDLSVYWYQQSLDQGLQFLIQYYNGEERAKGNILERFSAQQFPDLHSELNLSSLELGDSALYFCASSVDEVEQFFGPGTRLTVL.

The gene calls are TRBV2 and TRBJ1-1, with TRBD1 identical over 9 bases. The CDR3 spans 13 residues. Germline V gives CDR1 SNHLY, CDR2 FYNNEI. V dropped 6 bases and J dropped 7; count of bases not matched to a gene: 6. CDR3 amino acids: CASRKDRGFEAFF. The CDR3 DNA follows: TGTGCCAGCAGGAAGGACAGGGGCTTTGAAGCTTTCTTT.

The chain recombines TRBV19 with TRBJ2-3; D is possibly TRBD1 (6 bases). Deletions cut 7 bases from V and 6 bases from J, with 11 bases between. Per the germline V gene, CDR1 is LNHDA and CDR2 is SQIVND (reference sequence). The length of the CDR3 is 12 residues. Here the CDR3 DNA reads TGTGCCAGTACAGGGGCCTGGGATACGCAGTATTTT. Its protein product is CASTGAWDTQYF.

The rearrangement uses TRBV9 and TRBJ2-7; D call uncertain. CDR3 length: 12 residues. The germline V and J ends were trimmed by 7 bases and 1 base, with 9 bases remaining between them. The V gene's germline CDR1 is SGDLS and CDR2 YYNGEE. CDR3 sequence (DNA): TGTGCCAGCGGGCCTGGATCCTACGAGCAGTACTTC. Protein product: CASGPGSYEQYF.

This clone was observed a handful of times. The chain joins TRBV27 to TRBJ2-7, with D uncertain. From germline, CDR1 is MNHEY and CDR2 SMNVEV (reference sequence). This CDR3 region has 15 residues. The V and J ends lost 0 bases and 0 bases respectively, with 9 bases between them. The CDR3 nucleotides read TGTGCCAGCAGTTTATCGTTCGGCAGCTCCTACGAGCAGTACTTC. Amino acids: CASSLSFGSSYEQYF.

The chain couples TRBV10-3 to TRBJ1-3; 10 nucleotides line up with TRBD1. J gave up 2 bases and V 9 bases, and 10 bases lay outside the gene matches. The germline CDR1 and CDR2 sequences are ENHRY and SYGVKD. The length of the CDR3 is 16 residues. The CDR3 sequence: CAIRDRGISAGNTIYF. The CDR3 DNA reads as TGTGCCATACGGGACAGGGGTATAAGTGCTGGAAACACCATATATTTT.